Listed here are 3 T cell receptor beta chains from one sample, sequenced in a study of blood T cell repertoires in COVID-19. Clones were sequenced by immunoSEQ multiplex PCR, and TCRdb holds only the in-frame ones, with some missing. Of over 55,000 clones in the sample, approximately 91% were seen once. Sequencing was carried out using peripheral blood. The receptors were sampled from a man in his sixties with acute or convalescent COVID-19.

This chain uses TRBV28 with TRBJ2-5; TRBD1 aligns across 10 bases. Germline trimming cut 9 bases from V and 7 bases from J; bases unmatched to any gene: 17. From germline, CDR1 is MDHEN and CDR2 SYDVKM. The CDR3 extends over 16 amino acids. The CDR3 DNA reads TGTGCCAGTCTTCCGGGACAGGGGCAACAAGGAGTGACCCAGTACTTC. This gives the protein CASLPGQGQQGVTQYF. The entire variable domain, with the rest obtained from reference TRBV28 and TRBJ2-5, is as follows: DVKVTQSSRYLVKRTGEKVFLECVQDMDHENMFWYRQDPGLGLRLIYFSYDVKMKEKGDIPEGYSVSREKKERFSLILESASTNQTSMYLCASLPGQGQQGVTQYFGPGTRLLVL.

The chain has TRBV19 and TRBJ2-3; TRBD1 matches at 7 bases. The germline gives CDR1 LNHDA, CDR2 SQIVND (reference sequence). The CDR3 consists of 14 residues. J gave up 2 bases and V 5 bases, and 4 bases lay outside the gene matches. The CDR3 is CASSLQGFTDTQYF. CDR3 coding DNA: TGTGCCAGTAGTCTACAGGGGTTCACAGATACGCAGTATTTT.

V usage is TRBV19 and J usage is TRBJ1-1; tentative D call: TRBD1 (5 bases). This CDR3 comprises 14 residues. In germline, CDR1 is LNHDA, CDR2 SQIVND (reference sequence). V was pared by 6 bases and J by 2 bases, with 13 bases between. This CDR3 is CASSRTPINTEAFF. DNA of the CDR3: TGTGCCAGTAGCCGGACACCCATTAACACTGAAGCTTTCTTT.